This T cell receptor beta chain was observed in a study of technical replicates of blood from a handful of donors. The CDR3 totals 16 residues. Losses at the gene ends were 4 bases for V and 0 bases for J; bases not matched to a gene: 5. Germline V gene lookup returns CDR1 SEHNR and CDR2 FQNEAQ (reference sequence). Sequencing used immunoSEQ multiplex PCR; TCRdb keeps in-frame clones, though not all of them. The sample shows some 31,000 clones, just over 90% of them seen only once. The sequence derives from a human donor in good health. Some clones in this sample may be carry-over from other donors' samples. The gene calls are TRBV7-9 and TRBJ2-7, with 11 bases that match TRBD1. Sequenced input: PBMCs. Written as DNA, the CDR3 is TGTGCCAGCAGCTCGTATGGGACAGGGGGCTCCTACGAGCAGTACTTC. It translates to CASSSYGTGGSYEQYF. Filled out from reference TRBV7-9 and TRBJ2-7, the complete variable domain reads DTGVSQNPRHKITKRGQNVTFRCDPISEHNRLYWYRQTLGQGPEFLTYFQNEAQLEKSRLLSDRFSAERPKGSFSTLEIQRTEQGDSAMYLCASSSYGTGGSYEQYFGPGTRLTVT.